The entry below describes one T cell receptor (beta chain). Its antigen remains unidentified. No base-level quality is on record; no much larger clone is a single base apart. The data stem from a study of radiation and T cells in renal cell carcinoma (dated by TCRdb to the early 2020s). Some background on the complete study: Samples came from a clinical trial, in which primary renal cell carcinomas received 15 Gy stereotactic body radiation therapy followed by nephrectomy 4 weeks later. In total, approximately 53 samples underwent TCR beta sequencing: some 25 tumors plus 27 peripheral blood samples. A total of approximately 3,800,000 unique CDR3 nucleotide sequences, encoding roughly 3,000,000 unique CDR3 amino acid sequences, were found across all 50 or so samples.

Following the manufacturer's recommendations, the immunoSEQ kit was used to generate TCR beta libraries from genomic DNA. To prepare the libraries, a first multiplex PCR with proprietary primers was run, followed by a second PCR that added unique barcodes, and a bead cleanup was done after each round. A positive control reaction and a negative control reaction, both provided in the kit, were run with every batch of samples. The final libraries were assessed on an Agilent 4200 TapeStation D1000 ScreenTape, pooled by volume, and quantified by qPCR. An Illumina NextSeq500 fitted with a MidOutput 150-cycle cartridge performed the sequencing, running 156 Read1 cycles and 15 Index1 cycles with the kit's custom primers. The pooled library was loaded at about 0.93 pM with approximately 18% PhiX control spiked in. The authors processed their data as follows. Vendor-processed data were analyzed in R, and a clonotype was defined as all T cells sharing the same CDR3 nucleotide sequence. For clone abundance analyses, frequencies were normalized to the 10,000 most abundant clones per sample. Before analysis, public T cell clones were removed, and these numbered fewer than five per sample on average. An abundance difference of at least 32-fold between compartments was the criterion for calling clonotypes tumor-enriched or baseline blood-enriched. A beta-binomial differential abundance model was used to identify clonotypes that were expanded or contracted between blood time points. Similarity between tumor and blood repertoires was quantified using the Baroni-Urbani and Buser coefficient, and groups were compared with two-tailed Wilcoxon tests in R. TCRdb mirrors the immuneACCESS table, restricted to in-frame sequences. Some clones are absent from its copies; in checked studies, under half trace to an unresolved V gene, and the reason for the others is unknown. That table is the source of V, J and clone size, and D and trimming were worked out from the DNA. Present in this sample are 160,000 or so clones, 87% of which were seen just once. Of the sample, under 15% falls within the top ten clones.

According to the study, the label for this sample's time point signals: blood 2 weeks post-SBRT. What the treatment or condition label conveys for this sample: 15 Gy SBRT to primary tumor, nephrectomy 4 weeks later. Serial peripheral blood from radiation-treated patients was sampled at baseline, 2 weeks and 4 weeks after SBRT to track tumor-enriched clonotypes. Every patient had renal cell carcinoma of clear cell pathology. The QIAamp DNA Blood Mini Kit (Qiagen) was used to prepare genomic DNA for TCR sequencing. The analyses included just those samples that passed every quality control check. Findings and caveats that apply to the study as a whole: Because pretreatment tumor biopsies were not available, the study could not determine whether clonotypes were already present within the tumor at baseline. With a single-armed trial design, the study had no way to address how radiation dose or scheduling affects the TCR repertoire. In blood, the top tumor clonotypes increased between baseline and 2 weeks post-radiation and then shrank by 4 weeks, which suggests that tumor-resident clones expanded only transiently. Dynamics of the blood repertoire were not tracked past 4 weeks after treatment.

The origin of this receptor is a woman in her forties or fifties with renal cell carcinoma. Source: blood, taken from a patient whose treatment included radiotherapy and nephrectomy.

The DNA is as follows: TGTGCCAGCAGCCCTTGGGGGCATAGCAATCAGCCCCAGCATTTT. It codes for CASSPWGHSNQPQHF. The chain links TRBV7-2 with TRBJ1-5; TRBD1 is possibly the D segment (6 matching bases). Taken from the germline V gene, the CDR1 and CDR2 loops are SGHTA and FQGNSA. V lost 5 bases and J lost 0 bases; the stretch between them is 11 bases long. The CDR3 numbers 15 residues from cysteine through phenylalanine. Just CDR3 DNA is preserved here, 45 bases in frame from base 1.